One T cell receptor (beta chain) is described in this entry. Authors' analysis steps: Amplification from reference gene primers served as the basis for estimated nucleated cell counts. The assay was immunoSEQ multiplex PCR, and TCRdb's table has in-frame clones only and misses some. For V, J and clone size, that table is used; D and trimming come from the DNA. The profile shows 100,000 to 150,000 clones, 84% of them singletons. These data come from a study of blood T cell repertoires in COVID-19. As for the study in general: Both acute and convalescent COVID-19 samples were obtained from the United States, Italy and Spain. T cells, B-cell-depleted T cells, or PBMCs provided the cDNA or gDNA that served as material.

The sequencing sample was made of peripheral blood. This clonotype was obtained from a woman aged 25 to 39 who had recovered from COVID-19.

The CDR3, as DNA: TGTGCCAGCAGCTTGGGGCCAGGGGTAAACTATGGCTACACCTTC. Its translation: CASSLGPGVNYGYTF. The chain has TRBV5-4 and TRBJ1-2; D perhaps matches TRBD1 (6 bases). This CDR3 is 15 amino acids long. Deletions cut 0 bases from V and 2 bases from J, with 11 bases between. Germline CDR1 SGHNT, CDR2 YYREEE (reference sequence).